Following are 27 T cell receptor beta chains from one sample sequenced in a study of shared clonotypes between healthy human individuals. Profiling relied on immunoSEQ multiplex PCR, and the TCRdb table lists in-frame clones only, not all of them. Seen here are millions of clones, around nine tenths observed once, and the top ten hold 0.14%. Source material: naive CD4+ T cells sorted from blood. Subset given: CD45RA+ positively selected. All receptors derive from a man aged 18 to 30 in good health.

This sequence joins TRBV28 and TRBJ1-2; possibly TRBD1 for D (5 bases). The CDR3 is made up of 16 amino acids. Germline V CDR1 and CDR2: MDHEN, SYDVKM. Trimming stripped 2 bases from V and 6 bases from J, with 19 bases between. The CDR3 protein is CASSLGPTGEGDGYTF. The CDR3 DNA is TGTGCCAGCAGTTTAGGCCCGACGGGGGAGGGCGATGGCTACACCTTC.

The CDR3 is CASSYLDRNSPLHF. The CDR3 nucleotides are TGTGCCAGCAGTTACTTGGACAGGAATTCACCCCTCCACTTT. The chain has TRBV6-6 and TRBJ1-6; 7 nucleotides line up with TRBD1. The J segment lost 7 bases and the V segment lost 1 base, leaving 1 base of the junction unmatched. The CDR3 is made up of 14 amino acids. Germline V gene data show CDR1 as MNHNY and CDR2 as SVGAGI (reference sequence).

The chain recombines TRBV15 with TRBJ1-5; D unresolved. CDR3 length: 14 amino acids. V shed 0 bases and J shed 6 bases, with 9 bases lying between them. Germline V gives CDR1 LNHNV, CDR2 YYDKDF (reference sequence). In DNA, the CDR3 is TGTGCCACCAGCAGAGATACGCGGGTTCAGCCCCAGCATTTT. Amino acids: CATSRDTRVQPQHF.

The gene calls are TRBV5-1 and TRBJ2-6; 10 bases are shared with TRBD1. Germline V gene lookup returns CDR1 SGHRS and CDR2 YFSETQ. The CDR3 has 18 amino acids. The V and J ends lost 0 bases and 2 bases, in that order; junction bases with no gene match: 5. The CDR3 loop reads CASSLEGQGNPGANVLTF. As DNA, the CDR3 is TGCGCCAGCAGCTTGGAGGGACAGGGGAACCCTGGGGCCAACGTCCTGACTTTC. The full variable domain, with the rest looked up from reference TRBV5-1 and TRBJ2-6, is KAGVTQTPRYLIKTRGQQVTLSCSPISGHRSVSWYQQTPGQGLQFLFEYFSETQRNKGNFPGRFSGRQFSNSRSEMNVSTLELGDSALYLCASSLEGQGNPGANVLTFGAGSRLTVL.

This clone was picked up a small number of times. Sequence at one end of the junction differs from germline and may be a read error. The V and J genes are TRBV7-7 and TRBJ2-2, with TRBD1 identical over 9 bases. CDR1 and CDR2 from the germline V gene are SSHAT and FNYEAQ (reference sequence). The CDR3 totals 15 residues. Here the CDR3 DNA reads TGTGCTAGCAGCTTGTTTCATCAGGGACAGGGAACCCTGTTTTTT. Its translation: CASSLFHQGQGTLFF.

The V gene is TRBV5-1, the J gene TRBJ2-7, with D perhaps TRBD1 or TRBD2 (5 bases each). V shed 4 bases and J shed 0 bases, with 11 bases lying between them. CDR1 SGHRS and CDR2 YFSETQ come from the germline V gene. The CDR3 is 14 residues long. The CDR3 reads CASSPGTASYEQYF. CDR3 bases: TGCGCCAGCAGCCCGGGGACGGCCTCCTACGAGCAGTACTTC.

The count of this clone is one. The CDR3 DNA reads as TGTGCCAGCTCACCAATGGCGGGCGCCTACAATGAGCAGTTCTTC. It encodes CASSPMAGAYNEQFF. This rearrangement joins TRBV18 to TRBJ2-1; maybe TRBD2 (5 bases). Germline assignment: CDR1 KGHSH and CDR2 LQKENI. The V and J ends lost 2 bases and 2 bases respectively, with 10 bases between them. The CDR3 has 15 amino acids.

Details on this clone: In the same sample, other DNA sequences code for this CDR3. The V and J genes are TRBV19 and TRBJ2-5, with a tentative D call TRBD2 (6 bases). The V gene's germline CDR1 is LNHDA and CDR2 SQIVND (reference sequence). V lost 5 bases, J lost 5 bases, and 9 bases lay in between. This CDR3 is 12 amino acids long. This CDR3 is CASSPRGETQYF. The DNA for the CDR3 is TGTGCCAGTAGTCCTCGGGGGGAGACCCAGTACTTC.

The J gene is TRBJ2-7, the V gene TRBV2; 7 bases map to TRBD1. The germline V gene has CDR1 SNHLY and CDR2 FYNNEI. This CDR3 spans 13 amino acids. After removal of 7 bases from V and 5 bases from J, the junction contained 8 bases not matched to a gene. CDR3: CASNRGELNEQYF. The CDR3 DNA is TGTGCCAGCAACAGGGGAGAGTTAAACGAGCAGTACTTC.

The chain recombines TRBV9 with TRBJ2-2; 7 nucleotides line up with TRBD2. The CDR3 has 16 amino acids. Germline values: CDR1 SGDLS, CDR2 YYNGEE. J was trimmed by 0 bases and V by 4 bases; bases with no gene match: 6. CDR3 in amino acids: CASSRGVGPNTGELFF. DNA of the CDR3: TGTGCCAGCAGCCGGGGGGTCGGGCCGAACACCGGGGAGCTGTTTTTT.

Written as DNA, the CDR3 is TGTGCCAGCAGCGTAGGGTTTGACCGGGCAGATACGCAGTATTTT. Translating it yields CASSVGFDRADTQYF. This chain links TRBV9 with TRBJ2-3; D is ambiguous. The CDR3 runs to 15 residues. The V gene lost 0 bases and the J gene lost 4 bases, with 12 bases spanning the gap. Per the germline V gene, CDR1 is SGDLS and CDR2 is YYNGEE.

The V call is TRBV18, the J call TRBJ2-5; 9 bases are shared with TRBD1. Germline values: CDR1 KGHSH, CDR2 LQKENI. The V gene end was trimmed by 4 bases and the J gene end by 0 bases; junction bases not matched to a gene: 3. CDR3 length: 15 residues. For the CDR3, the DNA is TGTGCCAGCTCACGGGACAGGGCGGACCAAGAGACCCAGTACTTC. Translated, it gives CASSRDRADQETQYF. The full variable domain, in which reference TRBV18 and TRBJ2-5 provide the parts outside the CDR3, is NAGVMQNPRHLVRRRGQEARLRCSPMKGHSHVYWYRQLPEEGLKFMVYLQKENIIDESGMPKERFSAEFPKEGPSILRIQQVVRGDSAAYFCASSRDRADQETQYFGPGTRLLVL.

This rearrangement joins TRBV10-3 to TRBJ1-5, with D possibly TRBD1 on 5 matching bases. The CDR3 contains 16 residues. In germline, CDR1 is ENHRY, CDR2 SYGVKD. Trimming removed 0 bases from V and 4 bases from J, with 13 bases in between. CDR3 sequence reads: CAISESLQATNQPQHF. DNA of the CDR3: TGTGCCATCAGTGAGTCGCTACAGGCAACTAATCAGCCCCAGCATTTT.

This clone has only one observation. J is TRBJ2-7 and V is TRBV29-1, with D possibly TRBD2 on 6 matching bases. Deletions cut 3 bases from V and 1 base from J, with 10 bases between. Germline CDR1 and CDR2: SQVTM and ANQGSEA. This CDR3 is built from 13 residues. The CDR3 loop is CSVDQGGSYEQYF. For the CDR3, the DNA is TGCAGCGTTGATCAGGGAGGTTCCTACGAGCAGTACTTC.

The chain couples TRBV28 to TRBJ1-5, with TRBD1 matching 7 bases. CDR3 size: 13 residues. The V gene end was trimmed by 8 bases and the J gene end by 6 bases; junction bases not matched to a gene: 7. Germline V gene sequence: CDR1 MDHEN, CDR2 SYDVKM. This CDR3 reads CASDTGVTQPQHF. The CDR3 DNA is TGTGCCAGCGACACAGGGGTCACTCAGCCCCAGCATTTT.

This chain uses TRBV5-6 with TRBJ2-5; the D gene is possibly TRBD1 (5 bases). CDR1 is SGHDT, CDR2 YYEEEE, per germline. This CDR3 is 15 amino acids long. Trimming left V 2 bases short and J 2 bases short, with 13 bases between. The CDR3 here is CASSFLVDSQETQYF. The CDR3 DNA sequence: TGTGCCAGCAGCTTTTTGGTCGACAGTCAAGAGACCCAGTACTTC.

V usage is TRBV6-6 and J usage is TRBJ2-5; D is tentatively TRBD1 or TRBD2 (5 bases each). This CDR3 contains 13 residues. The V gene's germline CDR1 is MNHNY and CDR2 SVGAGI (reference sequence). The V and J ends lost 0 bases and 3 bases respectively, with 5 bases between them. The CDR3 here is CASSYSGEETQYF. DNA of the CDR3: TGTGCCAGCAGTTACTCGGGGGAAGAGACCCAGTACTTC.

J is TRBJ2-7 and V is TRBV19; the match to TRBD2 covers 12 bases. The J segment lost 2 bases and the V segment lost 5 bases, leaving 7 bases of the junction unmatched. The CDR3 is 16 residues long. Germline CDR1 LNHDA, CDR2 SQIVND (reference sequence). In DNA, the CDR3 is TGTGCCAGTAGTCCCCGGACTAGCGGGGCCCCCTACGAGCAGTACTTC. Translation gives CASSPRTSGAPYEQYF.

V gene TRBV7-9 combines with J gene TRBJ2-2; D not certain. Germline CDR1 and CDR2: SEHNR and FQNEAQ (reference sequence). The ends were cut back, 5 bases at V and 7 bases at J, with 14 bases in the middle. CDR3 length: 14 amino acids. The CDR3 reads CASSLSPGGGELFF. In nucleotides, the CDR3 is TGTGCCAGCAGCCTCAGCCCGGGCGGCGGGGAGCTGTTTTTT.

As concerns this clone: A junction end diverges from the germline sequence, so it may reflect a read error. This specimen includes other DNA sequences encoding the same CDR3. The chain is built from TRBV5-4 and TRBJ1-1; D not certain. CDR3 length: 11 amino acids. Germline V gene data show CDR1 as SGHNT and CDR2 as YYREEE (reference sequence). CDR3 DNA sequence: TGTGCCAGCAGCTTGAACACGGAAGCTTTCTTT. It yields the protein CASSLNTEAFF.

A word on this clone: In the same sample, other DNA sequences code for this CDR3. The DNA for the CDR3 is TGTGCCAGCAGCTCTGGACTAGCGGGAGAGACCCAGTACTTC. It codes for CASSSGLAGETQYF. The chain couples TRBV7-2 to TRBJ2-5, with 11 bases lining up with TRBD2. V dropped 4 bases and J dropped 4; count of bases not matched to a gene: 2. Germline-derived CDR1 and CDR2 are SGHTA and FQGNSA. The CDR3 contains 14 residues.

The chain links TRBV6-5 to TRBJ1-2, with D possibly TRBD1 on 6 matching bases. This CDR3 is 14 amino acids long. The germline V gene encodes CDR1 MNHEY and CDR2 SVGAGI. Trimming took off 6 bases at V and 3 bases at J, with 14 bases between the two ends. The CDR3 here is CASSPAGAYYGYTF. CDR3 in DNA: TGTGCCAGCAGCCCGGCAGGGGCCTACTATGGCTACACCTTC.

This chain uses TRBV6-1 with TRBJ2-3, with D hard to call. The germline V and J ends were trimmed by 3 bases and 4 bases, with 8 bases remaining between them. CDR1 MNHNS and CDR2 SASEGT come from the germline V gene. There are 13 residues in the CDR3. In nucleotides, the CDR3 is TGTGCCAGCAGTGACACCCGAGCAGATACGCAGTATTTT. Protein sequence: CASSDTRADTQYF.

The chain combines TRBV30 with TRBJ1-5; possibly TRBD1 for D (6 bases). CDR3 size: 14 residues. V gave up 3 bases and J gave up 2 bases, with 11 bases separating them. CDR1 is GTSNPN, CDR2 SVGIG, per germline (reference sequence). CDR3 amino acids: CAWRRGQGNQPQHF. The CDR3, as DNA: TGTGCCTGGAGACGGGGGCAAGGCAATCAGCCCCAGCATTTT.

About this clone itself: At one boundary the junction diverges from the germline segment, which might be a read error. The chain combines TRBV6-4 with TRBJ2-3; D not resolved. The CDR3 length is 13 residues. CDR1 is MRHNA and CDR2 is SNTAGT in the germline V gene. CDR3 sequence reads: CASSDFSTDTQYF. The CDR3 DNA sequence: TGTGCCAGCAGTGATTTTAGCACGGATACGCAGTATTTT.

Concerning this clone: The same CDR3 can be traced to other DNA sequences in this sample. The V gene is TRBV6-1, the J gene TRBJ1-6; no definite D call. CDR1 is MNHNS and CDR2 is SASEGT in the germline V gene. V dropped 4 bases and J dropped 7 bases, with 5 bases sitting between them. The CDR3 sequence is 12 residues long. This CDR3 reads CASSGPNSPLHF. CDR3 sequence (DNA): TGTGCCAGCAGTGGGCCCAATTCACCCCTCCACTTT.

In its sample, this clone was seen once. The V call is TRBV6-5, the J call TRBJ1-2; D remains unclear. V was trimmed by 5 bases and J by 8 bases, leaving 21 bases between them. CDR3 length: 15 amino acids. CDR1 is MNHEY and CDR2 is SVGAGI in the germline V gene. The DNA for the CDR3 is TGTGCCAGCAGTCACACTACAGAAGGTCTGGACGGCTACACCTTC. Protein sequence: CASSHTTEGLDGYTF.